This T cell receptor (beta chain) was documented in a study of T cell responses to AZD1222 COVID-19 vaccine. This clone came up a few times. Its specificity is not known. V lost 5 bases and J lost 5; bases outside the gene matches: 10. In germline, CDR1 is LNHDA, CDR2 SQIVND (reference sequence). CDR3 length: 15 amino acids. Overall study findings and caveats: Rises in breadth and depth of Spike-specific TCRs came after two AZD1222 doses. Of the AZD1222 recipients, only 6 or 7 were seropositive at baseline. Females made up more of the donors, who were largely white British, and clonal diversity may have come out too low.

TCRdb's copy holds only in-frame clones and misses some; the assay was immunoSEQ multiplex PCR. Among over 150,000 clones listed, 88% were seen once. The chain employs TRBV19 and TRBJ1-1; the match to TRBD1 covers 8 bases. Material: peripheral blood, obtained on day 0 of AZD1222 vaccination. The TCR originated in an adult in good health. As DNA, the CDR3 is TGTGCCAGTAGTTCGTCTCAGGGGGCCAGAACTGAAGCTTTCTTT. It translates to CASSSSQGARTEAFF.